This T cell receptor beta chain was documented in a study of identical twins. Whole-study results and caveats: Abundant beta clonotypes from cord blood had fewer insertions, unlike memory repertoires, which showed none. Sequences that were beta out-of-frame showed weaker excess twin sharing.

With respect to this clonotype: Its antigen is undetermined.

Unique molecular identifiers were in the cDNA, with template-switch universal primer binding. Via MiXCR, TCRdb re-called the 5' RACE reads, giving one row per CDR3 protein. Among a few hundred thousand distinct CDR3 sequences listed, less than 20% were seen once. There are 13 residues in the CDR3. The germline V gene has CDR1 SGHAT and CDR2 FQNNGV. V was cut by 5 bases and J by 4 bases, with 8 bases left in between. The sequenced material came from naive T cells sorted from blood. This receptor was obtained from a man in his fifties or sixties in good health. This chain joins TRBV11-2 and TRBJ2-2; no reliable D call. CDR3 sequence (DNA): TGTGCCAGCAGCATGGACCCCACCGGGGAGCTGTTTTTT. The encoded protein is CASSMDPTGELFF.